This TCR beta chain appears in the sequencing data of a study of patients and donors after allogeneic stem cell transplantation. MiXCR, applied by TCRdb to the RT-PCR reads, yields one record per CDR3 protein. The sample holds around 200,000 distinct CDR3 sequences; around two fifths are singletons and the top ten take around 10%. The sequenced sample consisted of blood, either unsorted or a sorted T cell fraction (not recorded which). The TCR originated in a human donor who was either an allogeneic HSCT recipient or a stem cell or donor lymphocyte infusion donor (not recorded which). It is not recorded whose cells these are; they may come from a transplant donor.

DNA for the CDR3: TGCAGCGTTGGAGGGCGGGGAGCTTTCTTT. Residues: CSVGGRGAFF. This chain connects TRBV29-1 to TRBJ1-1; D unclear. Germline loops: CDR1 SQVTM, CDR2 ANQGSEA. The length of the CDR3 is 10 residues. Trimming took 4 bases from V and 10 from J, leaving 10 bases between them.